Below, 2 T cell receptor beta chains from the same sample are listed, as sequenced in a study of blood T cell repertoires in COVID-19. Measured with immunoSEQ multiplex PCR; TCRdb has only the in-frame clones, and not every one. The sample has roughly 97,000 clones; around 80% are singletons. The sequencing input was peripheral blood. These receptors were obtained from a man between 65 and 85 years old with acute or convalescent COVID-19.

The chain is built from TRBV19 and TRBJ2-3, with 10 bases lining up with TRBD2. J was trimmed by 2 bases and V by 5 bases; bases with no gene match: 4. The CDR3 covers 15 residues. Per germline, CDR1 LNHDA and CDR2 SQIVND (reference sequence). In DNA, the CDR3 is TGTGCCAGTAGTCTTAGCGGGGGGTTCACAGATACGCAGTATTTT. Protein product: CASSLSGGFTDTQYF.

The rearrangement links TRBV24-1 to TRBJ1-2; D unclear. Germline-derived CDR1 and CDR2 are KGHDR and SFDVKD. The V and J ends lost 2 bases and 4 bases respectively, with 13 bases between them. The CDR3 spans 15 residues. CDR3 nucleotides: TGTGCCACCAGTGATTCAACAGCCGAGAGCTATGGCTACACCTTC. Translation: CATSDSTAESYGYTF.